Listed here is a single TCR beta chain. Its antigen is unidentified. The sample originates from a study of cytomegalovirus exposure and HLA in healthy donors. Study background: T cells numbering about 179 million yielded roughly 120 million unique TCR beta sequences in an earlier analysis.

Unrecorded immune exposures were likely, despite nominal health at sampling. The PCR made use of 60 Vbeta and 13 Jbeta primers. The repertoire was sequenced with immunoSEQ multiplex PCR; TCRdb's copy has only in-frame clones and lacks some. The data include 80,000 to 100,000 clones; the top ten clones carry about 3.4%. Study-wide results and caveats: Judged likely to be a sequencing artifact was a cluster of highly shared sequence variants. Researchers catalogued approximately 170 TCR beta chains as cytomegalovirus-associated.

The germline V and J ends were trimmed by 5 bases and 0 bases, with 13 bases remaining between them. Per germline, CDR1 SGHAT and CDR2 FQNNGV. The CDR3 runs to 16 residues. This sequence was found in a woman in her twenties or thirties in good health and CMV-seronegative. The V call is TRBV11-2, the J call TRBJ1-4; D is ambiguous. Sequencing was carried out using PBMCs. The CDR3 nucleotides are TGTGCCAGCAGCCCTATAGATACGGCAACTAATGAAAAACTGTTTTTT. Its translation is CASSPIDTATNEKLFF.